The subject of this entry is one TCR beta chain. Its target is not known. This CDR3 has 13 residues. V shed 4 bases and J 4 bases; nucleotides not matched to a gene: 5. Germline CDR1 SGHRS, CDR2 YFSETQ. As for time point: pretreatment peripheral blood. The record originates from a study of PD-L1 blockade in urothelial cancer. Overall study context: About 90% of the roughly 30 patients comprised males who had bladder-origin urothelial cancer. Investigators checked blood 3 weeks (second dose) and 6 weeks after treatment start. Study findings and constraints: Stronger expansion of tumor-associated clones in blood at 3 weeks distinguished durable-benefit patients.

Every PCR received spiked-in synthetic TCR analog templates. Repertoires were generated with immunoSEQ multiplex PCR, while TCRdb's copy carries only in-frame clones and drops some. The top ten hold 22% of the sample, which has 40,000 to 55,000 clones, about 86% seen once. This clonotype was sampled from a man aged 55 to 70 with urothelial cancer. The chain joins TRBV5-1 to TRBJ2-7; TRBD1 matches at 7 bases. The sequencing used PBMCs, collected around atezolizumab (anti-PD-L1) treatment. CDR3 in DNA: TGCGCCAGCAGCATCGGGACAGAGTACGAGCAGTACTTC. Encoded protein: CASSIGTEYEQYF. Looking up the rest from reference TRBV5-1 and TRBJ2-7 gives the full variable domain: KAGVTQTPRYLIKTRGQQVTLSCSPISGHRSVSWYQQTPGQGLQFLFEYFSETQRNKGNFPGRFSGRQFSNSRSEMNVSTLELGDSALYLCASSIGTEYEQYFGPGTRLTVT.